Shown below are 26 T cell receptor beta chains from a single sample sequenced in a study of T cell clones after liver transplantation. The data were produced by immunoSEQ multiplex PCR, yet TCRdb's version contains in-frame clones alone and is incomplete. The table has fewer than 20,000 clones, 75% to 90% seen once. The sample was CD8+ T cells from blood, taken just over 45 months after liver transplant. These receptors came from a human patient who received a liver transplant. Some T cells may have come from the graft donor.

The chain recombines TRBV9 with TRBJ2-7; D tentatively fits TRBD1 or TRBD2 (5 bases each). Per germline, CDR1 SGDLS and CDR2 YYNGEE. The CDR3 is 14 amino acids. The V end lost 0 bases, the J end lost 4 bases, and 11 bases lay between the germline ends. This chain's CDR3 is CASSVGGERYEQYF. In nucleotides, the CDR3 is TGTGCCAGCAGCGTAGGAGGGGAAAGATACGAGCAGTACTTC. Full variable domain (missing parts from reference TRBV9 and TRBJ2-7): DSGVTQTPKHLITATGQRVTLRCSPRSGDLSVYWYQQSLDQGLQFLIQYYNGEERAKGNILERFSAQQFPDLHSELNLSSLELGDSALYFCASSVGGERYEQYFGPGTRLTVT.

The chain links TRBV27 to TRBJ1-3, with TRBD1 matching 9 bases. Losses at the gene ends were 4 bases for V and 4 bases for J; bases not matched to a gene: 5. Per the germline V gene, CDR1 is MNHEY and CDR2 is SMNVEV (reference sequence). The CDR3 spans 15 residues. The CDR3: CASSSYRGQGNTIYF. The CDR3 DNA reads TGTGCCAGCAGTTCTTACAGGGGGCAAGGAAACACCATATATTTT.

This sequence joins TRBV15 and TRBJ2-7; D unresolved. Deletions cut 3 bases from V and 4 bases from J, with 10 bases between. The length of the CDR3 is 13 residues. CDR1 is LNHNV and CDR2 is YYDKDF in the germline V gene (reference sequence). The DNA for the CDR3 is TGTGCCACCAGCAGGGATCACGGTTACGAGCAGTACTTC. Encoded protein: CATSRDHGYEQYF.

The chain carries TRBV9 and TRBJ1-2, with 7 nucleotides matching TRBD1. After removal of 4 bases from V and 7 bases from J, the junction contained 7 bases not matched to a gene. This CDR3 spans 13 amino acids. Per the germline V gene, CDR1 is SGDLS and CDR2 is YYNGEE. The CDR3 DNA reads TGTGCCAGCAGCTCAGGGGGGGGAGGTGGCTACACCTTC. This translates into CASSSGGGGGYTF.

The rearrangement joins TRBV2 to TRBJ1-1, with a weak D call TRBD1 (5 bases). Trimming removed 3 bases at V and 1 base at J, with 9 bases between. Germline loops: CDR1 SNHLY, CDR2 FYNNEI. The CDR3 has 14 residues. The CDR3 here is CASSDRDENTEAFF. The CDR3, as DNA: TGTGCCAGCAGTGATAGGGACGAGAACACTGAAGCTTTCTTT.

The V gene is TRBV7-8, the J gene TRBJ1-2; D not resolved. Trimming removed 4 bases from V and 4 bases from J, with 13 bases in between. The CDR3 contains 14 residues. Per the germline V gene, CDR1 is SGHVS and CDR2 is FQNEAQ. The CDR3 nucleotides read TGTGCCAGCAGCTCGGCCAGCCTTCCCTATGGCTACACCTTC. Amino acids: CASSSASLPYGYTF.

The V gene is TRBV7-9, the J gene TRBJ1-1, with D perhaps matching TRBD1 (5 bases). The CDR3 has 15 amino acids. Trimming shortened V by 2 bases and J by 1 base, and 11 bases separated the two germline ends. Germline CDR1 and CDR2: SEHNR and FQNEAQ (reference sequence). The CDR3: CASSLYTGPNTEAFF. The CDR3 DNA reads as TGTGCCAGCAGCTTATATACGGGACCGAACACTGAAGCTTTCTTT.

The CDR3 nucleotides are TGTGCCAGCAGCTCTTCGTGGGGCACTGAAGCTTTCTTT. This translates into CASSSSWGTEAFF. This sequence joins TRBV7-6 and TRBJ1-1; no firm D call. The V end was cut by 4 bases, the J end by 4 bases, with 10 bases between. The CDR3 length is 13 residues. Germline CDR1 is SGHVS and CDR2 is FNYEAQ.

The chain employs TRBV28 and TRBJ2-7; 8 bases agree with TRBD1. The junction had 7 bases not matched to a gene; V was cut back by 5 bases and J by 4 bases. The CDR3 is 14 amino acids. The germline V gene has CDR1 MDHEN and CDR2 SYDVKM. CDR3 coding DNA: TGTGCCAGCAGTGAACCGGGACAGGAATACGAGCAGTACTTC. Protein product: CASSEPGQEYEQYF.

The chain links TRBV4-2 to TRBJ1-2; a weak D match, TRBD1 (6 bases). The CDR3 contains 14 residues. Deletions cut 0 bases from V and 4 bases from J, with 9 bases between. Per germline, CDR1 LGHNA and CDR2 YNFKEQ. The CDR3 is CASSQDRGFYGYTF. Here the CDR3 DNA reads TGTGCCAGCAGCCAAGACAGGGGATTCTATGGCTACACCTTC.

Only one count was recorded for this clone. The rearrangement uses TRBV5-1 and TRBJ1-1; D gene ambiguous. CDR1 is SGHRS, CDR2 YFSETQ, per germline. The ends were cut back, 4 bases at V and 7 bases at J, with 8 bases in the middle. This CDR3 region has 11 residues. The DNA of the CDR3 is TGCGCCAGCAGCATCGGGCGTGAAGCTTTCTTT. Its protein is CASSIGREAFF. Full variable domain (rest looked up from reference TRBV5-1 and TRBJ1-1): KAGVTQTPRYLIKTRGQQVTLSCSPISGHRSVSWYQQTPGQGLQFLFEYFSETQRNKGNFPGRFSGRQFSNSRSEMNVSTLELGDSALYLCASSIGREAFFGQGTRLTVV.

This clone was picked up a small number of times. The chain links TRBV21-1 to TRBJ2-3; the table calls TRBD2, which could not be checked here. TRBV21-1 is annotated as a pseudogene. The CDR3 loop spans 15 amino acids. CDR3 loop: CANPPNFSSTDTQYF. The CDR3 DNA reads TGTGCCAACCCACCAAACTTTTCTAGCACAGATACGCAGTATTTT.

By frequency in the sample, this clone is medium-sized (0.01 to 0.1%). The rearrangement links TRBV18 to TRBJ2-7; D ambiguous. Germline V gene data show CDR1 as KGHSH and CDR2 as LQKENI. The V gene lost 5 bases and the J gene lost 1 base, with 9 bases spanning the gap. This CDR3 has 13 residues. The CDR3 DNA sequence: TGTGCCAGCTCAAACACAGAGTCCTACGAGCAGTACTTC. Translating it yields CASSNTESYEQYF.

The gene calls are TRBV11-2 and TRBJ1-2; 8 nucleotides agree with TRBD1. The CDR3 runs to 16 residues. V lost 0 bases to trimming and J lost 1 base; unmatched junction nucleotides: 4. Germline V gene sequence: CDR1 SGHAT, CDR2 FQNNGV. The CDR3 spells CASSLETGALNYGYTF. DNA for the CDR3: TGTGCCAGCAGCTTAGAGACAGGGGCCCTTAACTATGGCTACACCTTC.

This clone has a handful of counts. The chain carries TRBV19 and TRBJ2-7, with 8 bases fitting TRBD1. Trimming cost V 5 bases and J 7 bases; bases outside gene matches: 10. Per the germline V gene, CDR1 is LNHDA and CDR2 is SQIVND (reference sequence). This CDR3 has 14 residues. CDR3 in DNA: TGTGCCAGTAGTGAACAGCAGGGGGCGAGAGAGCAGTACTTC. Translation: CASSEQQGAREQYF. The full variable domain, in which reference TRBV19 and TRBJ2-7 provide the parts outside the CDR3, is DGGITQSPKYLFRKEGQNVTLSCEQNLNHDAMYWYRQDPGQGLRLIYYSQIVNDFQKGDIAEGYSVSREKKESFPLTVTSAQKNPTAFYLCASSEQQGAREQYFGPGTRLTVT.

The V gene is TRBV9, the J gene TRBJ2-1; D tentatively reads TRBD1 or TRBD2 (5 bases each). The CDR3 has 12 residues. CDR1 SGDLS and CDR2 YYNGEE come from the germline V gene. Between the trimmed V and J ends, which lost 3 bases and 7 bases, there was a span of 8 bases. The DNA for the CDR3 is TGTGCCAGCAGCGGAGGGGTTAATGAGCAGTTCTTC. Protein sequence: CASSGGVNEQFF. The full variable domain, completed using reference TRBV9 and TRBJ2-1, is DSGVTQTPKHLITATGQRVTLRCSPRSGDLSVYWYQQSLDQGLQFLIQYYNGEERAKGNILERFSAQQFPDLHSELNLSSLELGDSALYFCASSGGVNEQFFGPGTRLTVL.

This clone has just a few counts. V gene TRBV5-6 combines with J gene TRBJ2-7; D is unclear. V lost 2 bases to trimming and J lost 3 bases, with 6 bases between them. Per germline, CDR1 SGHDT and CDR2 YYEEEE. The CDR3 has 12 residues. The CDR3 DNA follows: TGTGCCAGCAGCTTCTCGGTCTACGAGCAGTACTTC. It is translated as CASSFSVYEQYF.

The V call is TRBV6-1, the J call TRBJ1-5; no clear D. There are 14 residues in the CDR3. The V gene lost 6 bases and the J gene lost 6 bases, with 15 bases spanning the gap. The V gene's germline CDR1 is MNHNS and CDR2 SASEGT. This CDR3 is CASRVREGGQPQHF. The CDR3, as DNA: TGTGCCAGCAGGGTTAGGGAGGGCGGTCAGCCCCAGCATTTT.

This chain joins TRBV7-9 and TRBJ2-7, with a possible D match to TRBD1 (6 bases). V shed 8 bases and J shed 0 bases, with 11 bases lying between them. The germline CDR1 and CDR2 sequences are SEHNR and FQNEAQ (reference sequence). The CDR3 length is 13 residues. CDR3 bases: TGTGCCAGCGTGGACAGTTTCTCCTACGAGCAGTACTTC. This sequence encodes CASVDSFSYEQYF. Drawing the rest from reference TRBV7-9 and TRBJ2-7, the complete variable domain is DTGVSQNPRHKITKRGQNVTFRCDPISEHNRLYWYRQTLGQGPEFLTYFQNEAQLEKSRLLSDRFSAERPKGSFSTLEIQRTEQGDSAMYLCASVDSFSYEQYFGPGTRLTVT.

The chain uses TRBV28 and TRBJ1-1; no firm D call. Trimming cost V 7 bases and J 1 base, with 22 bases left between them. Germline V gene sequence: CDR1 MDHEN, CDR2 SYDVKM. The CDR3 is 17 amino acids. CDR3 residues: CASTEFQGLLGNTEAFF. The CDR3 bases are TGTGCCAGCACCGAATTCCAAGGACTCCTAGGGAACACTGAAGCTTTCTTT.

This clone was detected only once. The chain combines TRBV7-9 with TRBJ2-7; D is unclear. V was cut by 6 bases and J by 0 bases, with 9 bases left in between. Per the germline V gene, CDR1 is SEHNR and CDR2 is FQNEAQ (reference sequence). This CDR3 is built from 13 residues. This CDR3 is CASRGESSYEQYF. CDR3 coding DNA: TGTGCCAGCAGGGGTGAAAGCTCCTACGAGCAGTACTTC.

The V and J genes are TRBV13 and TRBJ2-5; 12 bases align to TRBD2. This CDR3 contains 16 residues. With V trimmed by 4 bases and J by 5 bases, 8 bases remained unmatched. Germline-derived CDR1 and CDR2 are PRHDT and FYEKMQ (reference sequence). CDR3 region: CASSSGTSGLLETQYF. CDR3 nucleotide sequence: TGTGCCAGCAGCTCGGGGACTAGCGGGCTGTTGGAGACCCAGTACTTC. Based on the CDR3 plus reference TRBV13 and TRBJ2-5, the full variable domain is AAGVIQSPRHLIKEKRETATLKCYPIPRHDTVYWYQQGPGQDPQFLISFYEKMQSDKGSIPDRFSAQQFSDYHSELNMSSLELGDSALYFCASSSGTSGLLETQYFGPGTRLLVL.

The V call is TRBV5-1, the J call TRBJ2-3; no reliable D call. V was pared by 0 bases and J by 7 bases, with 18 bases between. Per germline, CDR1 SGHRS and CDR2 YFSETQ. This CDR3 region has 16 residues. CDR3 region: CASSLVGSGRSNTQYF. The CDR3 bases are TGCGCCAGCAGCTTGGTTGGCTCTGGGCGTTCAAATACGCAGTATTTT.

This sequence joins TRBV4-1 and TRBJ1-1; D remains unclear. There are 13 residues in the CDR3. Trimming took 1 base from V and 5 from J, leaving 8 bases between them. Germline loops: CDR1 MGHRA, CDR2 YSYEKL. The CDR3: CASSQGSATEAFF. CDR3 bases: TGCGCCAGCAGCCAAGGGTCTGCGACTGAAGCTTTCTTT.

In this sample, this clone turned up a few times. This chain links TRBV7-9 with TRBJ2-2; a weak D match, TRBD1 (5 bases). The CDR3 covers 15 residues. Germline V gives CDR1 SEHNR, CDR2 FQNEAQ (reference sequence). V was pared by 2 bases and J by 5 bases, with 12 bases between. The CDR3 DNA sequence: TGTGCCAGCAGCTTACTCAGGGTAGGAACCGGGGAGCTGTTTTTT. It specifies CASSLLRVGTGELFF.

In its sample, this clone was seen once. The chain joins TRBV4-1 to TRBJ2-3; weak D call: TRBD2 (6 bases). Germline loops: CDR1 MGHRA, CDR2 YSYEKL. Trimming removed 1 base from V and 6 bases from J, with 17 bases in between. The CDR3 spans 16 residues. The CDR3 sequence is CASSQAEGSGRDTQYF. Written as DNA, the CDR3 is TGCGCCAGCAGCCAAGCGGAGGGTTCTGGGAGGGATACGCAGTATTTT.